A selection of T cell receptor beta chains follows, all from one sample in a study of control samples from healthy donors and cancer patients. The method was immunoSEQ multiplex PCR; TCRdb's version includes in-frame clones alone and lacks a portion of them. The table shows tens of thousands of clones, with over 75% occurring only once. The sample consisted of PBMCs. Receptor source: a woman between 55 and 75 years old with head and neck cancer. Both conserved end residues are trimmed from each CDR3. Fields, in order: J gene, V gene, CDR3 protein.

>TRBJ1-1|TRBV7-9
ASSARNEGDTEAF
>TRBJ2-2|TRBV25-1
ASRDGYTGELF
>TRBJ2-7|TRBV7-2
ASTSGGGGYEQY
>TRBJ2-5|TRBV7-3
ASALMGRETQY
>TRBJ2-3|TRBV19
ASSSENTDTQY
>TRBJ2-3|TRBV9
ASSVEAVSTDTQY
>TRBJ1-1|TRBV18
ASSPRERGSNTEAF
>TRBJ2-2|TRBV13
ASSQDRGAGELF
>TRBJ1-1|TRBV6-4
ASSPGPTWQAF
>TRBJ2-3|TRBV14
ASSPQAGGPDTQY
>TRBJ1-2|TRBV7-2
ASSSYETGDGYT
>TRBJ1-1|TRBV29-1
SVMLDTEAF
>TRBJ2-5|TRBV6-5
ASRGLAPQETQY
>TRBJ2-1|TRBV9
ASSVEGASYNEQF
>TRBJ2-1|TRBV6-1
ASSEVLDDEQF
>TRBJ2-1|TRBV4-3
ASSQDIDQAAREQF
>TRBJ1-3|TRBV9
ASSIRTGVEDTIY
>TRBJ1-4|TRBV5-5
ASSGPESSATNEKLF
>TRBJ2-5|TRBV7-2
ASSLPGQETQY
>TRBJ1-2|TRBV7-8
ASSPSQRGLYGYT